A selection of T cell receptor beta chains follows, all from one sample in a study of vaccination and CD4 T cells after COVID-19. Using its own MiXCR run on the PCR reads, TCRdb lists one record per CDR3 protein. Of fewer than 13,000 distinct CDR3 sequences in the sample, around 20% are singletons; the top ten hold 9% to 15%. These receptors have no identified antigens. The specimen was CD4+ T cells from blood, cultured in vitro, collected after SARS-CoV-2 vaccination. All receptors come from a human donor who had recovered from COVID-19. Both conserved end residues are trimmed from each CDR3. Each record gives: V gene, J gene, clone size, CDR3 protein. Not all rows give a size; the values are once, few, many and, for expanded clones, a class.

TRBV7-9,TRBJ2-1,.,ASSSPRDEQF
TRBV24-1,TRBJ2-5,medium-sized,ATSDPGTAQQETQY
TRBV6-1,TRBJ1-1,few,ASSLGSEAF
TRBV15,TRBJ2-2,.,ATSRVSRRGNTGELF
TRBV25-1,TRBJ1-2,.,ASSESTPNYGYT
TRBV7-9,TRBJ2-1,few,ASSLWGASGRNEQF
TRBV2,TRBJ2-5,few,ASPQGQETQY
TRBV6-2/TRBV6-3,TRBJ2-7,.,ASSYGGRAEEQY
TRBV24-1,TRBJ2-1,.,ATSENKGALYNEQF
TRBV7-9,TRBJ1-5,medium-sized,ASSLEGGSNQPQH
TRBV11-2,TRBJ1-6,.,ASRPRSYNSPLH
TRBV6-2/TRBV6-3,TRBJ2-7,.,ASSYSLRGLY
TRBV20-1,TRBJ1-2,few,SAGTAYGYT
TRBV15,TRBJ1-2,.,ATSRDRERGGYT
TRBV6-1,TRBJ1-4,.,AAGGGPNEKLF
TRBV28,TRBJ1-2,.,ASSFPGFLGYT
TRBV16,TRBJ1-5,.,ASSRQGNQPQH
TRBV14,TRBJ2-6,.,ASSQDWGPGANVLT
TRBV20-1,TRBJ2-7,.,SAARGRHYEQY
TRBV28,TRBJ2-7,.,ASSLVGGSYEQY
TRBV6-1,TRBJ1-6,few,ASSDLGGVINSPLH
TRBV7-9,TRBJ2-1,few,ASSLGSFEGDEQF
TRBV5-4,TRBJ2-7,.,ASSPAGPRSSYEQY
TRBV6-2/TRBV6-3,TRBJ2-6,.,ASSYSDRAFANVLT
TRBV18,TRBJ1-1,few,ASSPGQGRRNTEAF
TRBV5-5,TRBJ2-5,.,ASSLAATSGIGGQETQY
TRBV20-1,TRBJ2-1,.,SARVTAGAYNEQF
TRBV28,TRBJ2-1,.,ASSLIGKRDYLQDEQF
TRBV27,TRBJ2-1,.,ASSRLLHEQF
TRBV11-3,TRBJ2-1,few,ASSPDGRGGIDEQF
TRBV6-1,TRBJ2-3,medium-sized,ASRKLAGATDTQY
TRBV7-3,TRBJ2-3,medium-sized,ASSLGTGADTQY
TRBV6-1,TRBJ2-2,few,ASSPGTSNTGELF
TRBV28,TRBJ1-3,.,ASSGPGGEGNTIY
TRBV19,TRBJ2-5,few,ASRVGGKETQY
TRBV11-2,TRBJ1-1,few,ASSLGEPEAF
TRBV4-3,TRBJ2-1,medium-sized,ASSQDPTSGAYNEQF
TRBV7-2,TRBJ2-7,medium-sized,ASTTSGTTLYEQY
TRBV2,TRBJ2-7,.,ASRGSSGLYEQY
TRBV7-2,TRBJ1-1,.,ASSSQGRDTEAF
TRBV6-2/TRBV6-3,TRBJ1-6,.,ATGRSSYNSPLH
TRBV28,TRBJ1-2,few,ASSSGTGHGYT
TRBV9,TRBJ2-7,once,ASSPGLAGGPKEQY
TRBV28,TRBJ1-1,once,ASSFNGLTYTEAF
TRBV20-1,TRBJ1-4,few,SARDRARANEKLF
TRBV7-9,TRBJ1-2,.,ASRLQGVLGYT
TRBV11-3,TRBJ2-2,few,ASSLVGPPGELF
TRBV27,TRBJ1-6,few,ASRFRGDNSPLH
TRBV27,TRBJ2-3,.,ASSQPGKGTDTQY
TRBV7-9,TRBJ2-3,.,ASRSPFGEDTQY
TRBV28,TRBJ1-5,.,ASLVRGGASQPQH
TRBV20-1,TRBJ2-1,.,SARDQTSGDHNEQF
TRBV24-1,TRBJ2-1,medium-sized,ATSQASGIDEQF
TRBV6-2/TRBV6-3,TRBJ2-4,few,ASSQTGAPPNIQY
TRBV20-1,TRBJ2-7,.,SARAEGYSYEQY
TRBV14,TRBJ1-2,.,ASSQDHRGDSYGYT